The source of this T cell receptor (beta chain) is a study of shared clonotypes between healthy human individuals. CDR3 length: 16 residues. Germline V gene sequence: CDR1 SGHRS, CDR2 YFSETQ. The J segment lost 0 bases and the V segment lost 1 base, leaving 5 bases of the junction unmatched. The assay was immunoSEQ multiplex PCR, and TCRdb's table has in-frame clones only and misses some. The sample holds 2 million to 3 million clones, approximately 93% seen once. The material sequenced was naive CD4+ T cells from PBMCs. The subset is: CD45RA+ positively selected. This chain uses TRBV5-1 with TRBJ2-3; 7 bases align to TRBD2. This receptor was obtained from a man younger than 30 in good health. Some clones in this sample may be carry-over from other donors' samples. The CDR3 loop is CASSLTLGGSTDTQYF. The CDR3, as DNA: TGCGCCAGCAGCTTGACTTTGGGGGGGAGCACAGATACGCAGTATTTT.